This T cell receptor beta chain came from a study of cytomegalovirus exposure and HLA in healthy donors. Study background: When fewer than 500 donors were genotyped, just over 80% of them were found to fall in the Caucasian-associated ancestry cluster.

With 60 Vbeta and 13 Jbeta primers, the PCR was carried out. The table came from immunoSEQ multiplex PCR; TCRdb's copy has only in-frame clones and leaves some out. The data show roughly 220,000 clones, with more than 80% seen just once and 2.9% held by the top ten. Findings and limits, study-wide: The CMV antigen specificity of a few CMV-associated chains was confirmed through in vitro analysis. The authors later linked a missense DCLRE1C variant to TCR beta V- and J-gene trimming.

Donors in the study were healthy people who gave bone marrow. Remarks on this clone: Its target is unknown.

Sample: PBMCs. The clonotype was recovered from a man aged 25-45 years in good health and CMV-seronegative.

The CDR3 sequence: CASSGGAEAFF. DNA for the CDR3: TGTGCCAGCAGCGGGGGGGCTGAAGCTTTCTTT. V is TRBV11-1 and J is TRBJ1-1, with D possibly TRBD1 on 5 matching bases. V was clipped by 5 bases and J by 6 bases, with 7 bases between them. The CDR3 is 11 amino acids. CDR1 and CDR2 (germline): SGHAT, FQDESV (reference sequence).